Each of the 8 T cell receptor beta chains below was sequenced from the same sample in a study of OX40 agonist ivuxolimab in advanced cancers. Repertoires were generated with immunoSEQ multiplex PCR, while TCRdb's copy carries only in-frame clones and drops some. The sample holds 41,000 or so clones, approximately 80% seen once. Here the sequenced sample was CD4+ or CD8+ T cells sorted from blood, taken in a trial of the OX40 agonist ivuxolimab. These receptors were taken from an adult with an advanced solid tumor such as melanoma, head and neck, liver or kidney cancer.

By share of the sample, this clone is medium-sized. CDR3 loop: CASWNSGYNEQFF. CDR3 bases: TGTGCCAGCTGGAACAGCGGCTACAATGAGCAGTTCTTC. The chain couples TRBV11-1 to TRBJ2-1; TRBD2 might be the D (5 bases). Trimming took 8 bases from V and 3 from J, leaving 11 bases between them. Germline V lookup: CDR1 SGHAT, CDR2 FQDESV (reference sequence). The CDR3 sequence is 13 residues long.

This clone was counted a single time. The gene calls are TRBV4-3 and TRBJ1-1, with D perhaps matching TRBD1 (5 bases). In germline, CDR1 is LGHNA, CDR2 YSLEER. The length of the CDR3 is 15 residues. The V end lost 1 base, the J end lost 5 bases, and 14 bases lay between the germline ends. The CDR3 DNA sequence: TGCGCCAGCAGCCAAGGTGGCGGGGGGGGTACTGAAGCTTTCTTT. Residues: CASSQGGGGGTEAFF.

V and J are TRBV4-1 and TRBJ1-1; TRBD1 is a possible D gene (5 bases). Germline V CDR1 and CDR2: MGHRA, YSYEKL. V was pared by 1 base and J by 6 bases, with 12 bases between. The CDR3 totals 14 residues. CDR3 sequence (DNA): TGCGCCAGCAGCCAAGTACGCGGGGCCCCTGAAGCTTTCTTT. Amino acids: CASSQVRGAPEAFF.

The chain couples TRBV7-2 to TRBJ1-3, with D possibly being TRBD1 (5 bases). The CDR3 consists of 14 residues. The V end lost 3 bases, the J end lost 2 bases, and 8 bases lay between the germline ends. CDR1 SGHTA and CDR2 FQGNSA come from the germline V gene. CDR3 amino acids: CASSFRAAGNTIYF. The DNA of the CDR3 is TGTGCCAGCAGCTTCAGGGCGGCTGGAAACACCATATATTTT.

This clone was seen once. The chain couples TRBV7-8 to TRBJ2-7; D might be TRBD2 (5 bases). The CDR3 is 16 amino acids. V was cut by 1 base and J by 6 bases, with 19 bases left in between. The germline V gene encodes CDR1 SGHVS and CDR2 FQNEAQ. For the CDR3, the DNA is TGTGCCAGCAGCTTAGTGGGCGGAGGCCTCGTAGTCGAGCAGTACTTC. This sequence encodes CASSLVGGGLVVEQYF.

The chain uses TRBV5-4 and TRBJ2-7; a weak D match, TRBD2 (6 bases). The ends were cut back, 0 bases at V and 2 bases at J, with 9 bases in the middle. Germline values: CDR1 SGHNT, CDR2 YYREEE (reference sequence). The CDR3 has 14 amino acids. The CDR3 sequence is CASSLAGSTYEQYF. CDR3 nucleotides: TGTGCCAGCAGCTTGGCCGGGAGCACCTACGAGCAGTACTTC. The full variable domain, in which reference TRBV5-4 and TRBJ2-7 provide the parts outside the CDR3, is ETGVTQSPTHLIKTRGQQVTLRCSSQSGHNTVSWYQQALGQGPQFIFQYYREEENGRGNFPPRFSGLQFPNYSSELNVNALELDDSALYLCASSLAGSTYEQYFGPGTRLTVT.

The V and J genes are TRBV5-1 and TRBJ2-1; TRBD1 is a possible D gene (6 bases). The CDR3 is made up of 17 amino acids. The germline V gene has CDR1 SGHRS and CDR2 YFSETQ. The ends were cut back, 0 bases at V and 0 bases at J, with 13 bases in the middle. As DNA, the CDR3 is TGCGCCAGCAGCTTGGTGTTGGGGGCAAGCTCCTACAATGAGCAGTTCTTC. Translation: CASSLVLGASSYNEQFF.

The chain recombines TRBV30 with TRBJ2-5; TRBD1 might be the D (6 bases). V lost 5 bases to trimming and J lost 3 bases, with 16 bases between them. The germline gives CDR1 GTSNPN, CDR2 SVGIG (reference sequence). This CDR3 spans 14 amino acids. The CDR3 loop reads CAWGQGLRKETQYF. The CDR3 bases are TGTGCCTGGGGGCAGGGGCTTAGGAAAGAGACCCAGTACTTC. The full variable domain, completed using reference TRBV30 and TRBJ2-5, is SQTIHQWPATLVQPVGSPLSLECTVEGTSNPNLYWYRQAAGRGLQLLFYSVGIGQISSEVPQNLSASRPQDRQFILSSKKLLLSDSGFYLCAWGQGLRKETQYFGPGTRLLVL.